This passage covers 26 T cell receptor beta chains from one sample sequenced in a study of cytomegalovirus exposure and HLA in healthy donors (TCRdb year 2017). Libraries were made using the immunoSEQ multiplex PCR assay. For the multiplex PCR, a mixture combining 60 forward primers for TCR Vbeta segments and 13 reverse primers for TCR Jbeta segments was used. TCRdb carries this immuneACCESS record with in-frame sequences only. Its versions omit some clonotypes, under half of them owing to an unresolved V gene in the studies checked, with the rest unexplained. Per the sample table, the count is approximately 100,000 clones. The ten largest clones represent roughly 14% of the sample. What was sequenced was PBMCs. These TCRs come from a man aged 45 to 65 in good health and CMV-seropositive.

The chain has TRBV18 and TRBJ1-1; TRBD1 aligns across 9 bases. There are 13 residues in the CDR3. The V gene end was trimmed by 5 bases and the J gene end by 3 bases; junction bases not matched to a gene: 1. CDR1 and CDR2 from the germline V gene are KGHSH and LQKENI. CDR3 in DNA: TGTGCCAGCTCAAGGACAGGGGACACTGAAGCTTTCTTT. Protein product: CASSRTGDTEAFF. The whole variable domain, filled in from reference TRBV18 and TRBJ1-1, reads NAGVMQNPRHLVRRRGQEARLRCSPMKGHSHVYWYRQLPEEGLKFMVYLQKENIIDESGMPKERFSAEFPKEGPSILRIQQVVRGDSAAYFCASSRTGDTEAFFGQGTRLTVV.

The chain is built from TRBV11-2 and TRBJ2-7; TRBD2 aligns across 8 bases. This CDR3 spans 15 amino acids. Germline values: CDR1 SGHAT, CDR2 FQNNGV. V shed 3 bases, J shed 3 bases, and the junction held 7 bases outside the gene matches. The DNA for the CDR3 is TGTGCCAGCAGCTTTGGCACTAGCGGCTTCTACGAGCAGTACGTC. It codes for CASSFGTSGFYEQYV.

CDR3 nucleotides: TGTGCCAGCAGCTTATTGGGACTAGCGGGACCCAATGAGCAGTTCTTC. It translates to CASSLLGLAGPNEQFF. V and J are TRBV7-3 and TRBJ2-1; 13 bases agree with TRBD2. Germline trimming cut 2 bases from V and 6 bases from J; bases unmatched to any gene: 4. Germline V gene data show CDR1 as SGHTA and CDR2 as FQGTGA. The CDR3 contains 16 residues.

This chain uses TRBV13 with TRBJ2-3; 14 nucleotides align to TRBD2. Germline V CDR1 and CDR2: PRHDT, FYEKMQ (reference sequence). The J segment lost 2 bases and the V segment lost 5 bases, leaving 9 bases of the junction unmatched. This CDR3 has 18 residues. The CDR3 nucleotides read TGTGCCAGCAGCACACGACTAGCGGGAGGGCCAGTCACAGATACGCAGTATTTT. It specifies CASSTRLAGGPVTDTQYF.

The chain has TRBV28 and TRBJ2-7, with D maybe TRBD2 (6 bases). Germline V CDR1 and CDR2: MDHEN, SYDVKM. V was trimmed by 6 bases and J by 7 bases, leaving 16 bases between them. The CDR3 has 13 amino acids. The CDR3 DNA reads as TGTGCCAGCAGAACGCCGGGACTCGGGGAGCAGTACGTC. Protein sequence: CASRTPGLGEQYV.

The DNA of the CDR3 is TGCGCCAGCAGCTTACTACAAGAGACCCAGTACTTC. Encoded protein: CASSLLQETQYF. The rearrangement joins TRBV5-1 to TRBJ2-5; D is unresolved. The germline V gene has CDR1 SGHRS and CDR2 YFSETQ. This CDR3 is 12 amino acids long. Trimming pared 2 bases from V and 2 bases from J, leaving 4 bases between.

This chain uses TRBV13 with TRBJ1-3; the D is unclear. In germline, CDR1 is PRHDT, CDR2 FYEKMQ (reference sequence). Trimming took 3 bases from V and 12 from J, leaving 9 bases between them. The CDR3 loop spans 11 amino acids. Here the CDR3 reads CASSFDGSIYF. In nucleotides, the CDR3 is TGTGCCAGCAGCTTCGATGGTAGCATATATTTT.

CDR3 residues: CASRTGTVNTEAFF. In DNA, the CDR3 is TGCGCCAGCAGAACCGGGACAGTGAACACTGAAGCTTTCTTT. The V gene is TRBV5-1, the J gene TRBJ1-1; TRBD1 matches at 7 bases. The CDR3 is made up of 14 amino acids. Per germline, CDR1 SGHRS and CDR2 YFSETQ. V dropped 5 bases and J dropped 0; count of bases not matched to a gene: 4. Using reference TRBV5-1 and TRBJ1-1 for the parts outside the CDR3, the full variable domain is KAGVTQTPRYLIKTRGQQVTLSCSPISGHRSVSWYQQTPGQGLQFLFEYFSETQRNKGNFPGRFSGRQFSNSRSEMNVSTLELGDSALYLCASRTGTVNTEAFFGQGTRLTVV.

The chain couples TRBV11-2 to TRBJ2-2; 8 positions match TRBD2. The CDR3 spans 16 residues. Unmatched junction bases numbered 10, after V lost 5 bases and J lost 5 bases. The germline gives CDR1 SGHAT, CDR2 FQNNGV. CDR3 nucleotide sequence: TGTGCCAGCAGCACGGGGGGGAGCATTCGGACCGGGGAGCTGTTTTTT. This translates into CASSTGGSIRTGELFF.

The V and J genes are TRBV11-3 and TRBJ2-3; TRBD2 is a possible D gene (5 bases). The V gene lost 3 bases and the J gene lost 2 bases, with 9 bases spanning the gap. CDR1 is SGHNT and CDR2 is YENEEA in the germline V gene. CDR3 length: 14 residues. CDR3 residues: CASSFSGLTDTQYF. The DNA for the CDR3 is TGTGCCAGCAGCTTCAGCGGACTCACAGATACGCAGTATTTT.

The CDR3 spells CASSQGTSGSVGELFF. The CDR3 nucleotides read TGCGCCAGCAGCCAGGGGACTAGCGGGAGTGTTGGGGAGCTGTTTTTT. V is TRBV4-3 and J is TRBJ2-2; the match to TRBD2 covers 14 bases. J lost 8 bases, V lost 3 bases, and 5 bases had no gene match. Germline V CDR1 and CDR2: LGHNA, YSLEER. CDR3 length equals 16 residues.

The genes are TRBV25-1 and TRBJ2-1, with 11 nucleotides matching TRBD2. Trimming at V came to 0 bases and at J to 3 bases, leaving 1 base not matched to a gene. Germline-derived CDR1 and CDR2 are MGHDK and SYGVNS. The CDR3 sequence is 16 residues long. The CDR3 DNA sequence: TGTGCCAGCAGTGAATACGGACTAGCGGGCTACAATGAGCAGTTCTTC. Translating it yields CASSEYGLAGYNEQFF. The full variable domain, completed using reference TRBV25-1 and TRBJ2-1, is EADIYQTPRYLVIGTGKKITLECSQTMGHDKMYWYQQDPGMELHLIHYSYGVNSTEKGDLSSESTVSRIRTEHFPLTLESARPSHTSQYLCASSEYGLAGYNEQFFGPGTRLTVL.

The DNA of the CDR3 is TGTGCCAGCAGCCCAGGGGTATCCTACTACGAGCAGTACTTC. Its protein is CASSPGVSYYEQYF. J is TRBJ2-7 and V is TRBV25-1, with D perhaps matching TRBD1 (6 bases). The CDR3 loop spans 14 amino acids. Per the germline V gene, CDR1 is MGHDK and CDR2 is SYGVNS. The V gene lost 6 bases and the J gene lost 3 bases, with 15 bases spanning the gap.

CDR3 sequence (DNA): TGTGCCAGCAGCTTATCGGGACACAATCAGCCCCAGCATTTT. It yields the protein CASSLSGHNQPQHF. The chain is built from TRBV7-9 and TRBJ1-5, with D possibly matching TRBD1 (6 bases). V lost 2 bases and J 3 bases, leaving 8 bases between the germline ends. The CDR3 is 14 residues long. The germline CDR1 and CDR2 sequences are SEHNR and FQNEAQ (reference sequence).

The genes are TRBV6-1 and TRBJ1-1; the D gene is possibly TRBD1 (5 bases). Deletions cut 1 base from V and 11 bases from J, with 14 bases between. This CDR3 has 13 amino acids. Looked up from germline, CDR1 is MNHNS and CDR2 is SASEGT. For the CDR3, the DNA is TGTGCCAGCAGTGAAGTCGACAGTCTGAAGGCTTTCTTT. Its translation is CASSEVDSLKAFF.

This chain connects TRBV7-9 to TRBJ2-1; D ambiguous. This CDR3 is 15 amino acids long. Trimming took off 5 bases at V and 7 bases at J, with 18 bases between the two ends. Germline CDR1 reads SEHNR; CDR2 reads FQNEAQ (reference sequence). The CDR3 bases are TGTGCCAGCAGCCCCCGCGGCCAAGAGGTGAATGAGCAGTTCTTC. Translated, it gives CASSPRGQEVNEQFF.

The chain links TRBV29-1 to TRBJ2-7; TRBD1 agrees at 12 bases. The junction had 6 bases not matched to a gene; V was cut back by 3 bases and J by 6 bases. This CDR3 contains 14 residues. Germline V lookup: CDR1 SQVTM, CDR2 ANQGSEA. CDR3 nucleotide sequence: TGCAGCGTTGAGGGGGGGACAGGGGGCTTCGAGCAGTACTTC. This codes for CSVEGGTGGFEQYF.

The rearrangement links TRBV19 to TRBJ1-5, with a possible D match to TRBD1 (6 bases). Germline lookup yields CDR1 LNHDA and CDR2 SQIVND (reference sequence). The V end was cut by 2 bases, the J end by 0 bases, with 14 bases between. The CDR3 is made up of 17 amino acids. CDR3 residues: CASSITGIGYSNQPQHF. For the CDR3, the DNA is TGTGCCAGTAGTATAACAGGGATAGGGTATAGCAATCAGCCCCAGCATTTT. Filled out from reference TRBV19 and TRBJ1-5, the complete variable domain reads DGGITQSPKYLFRKEGQNVTLSCEQNLNHDAMYWYRQDPGQGLRLIYYSQIVNDFQKGDIAEGYSVSREKKESFPLTVTSAQKNPTAFYLCASSITGIGYSNQPQHFGDGTRLSIL.

This chain connects TRBV4-3 to TRBJ1-2, with a weak D call TRBD1 (5 bases). Trimming pared 0 bases from V and 6 bases from J, leaving 11 bases between. The CDR3 is 14 residues long. CDR1 and CDR2 (germline): LGHNA, YSLEER. Here the CDR3 DNA reads TGCGCCAGCAGCCAAGAAGTTCAGGGTCATGGCTACACCTTC. It yields the protein CASSQEVQGHGYTF.

Worth noting for this clone: Other DNA sequences of this sample code for an identical CDR3. This sequence joins TRBV9 and TRBJ2-5, with 10 nucleotides matching TRBD1. Germline-derived CDR1 and CDR2 are SGDLS and YYNGEE. The length of the CDR3 is 15 residues. With 4 bases clipped from V and 1 base from J, the junction kept 4 bases outside the gene matches. In nucleotides, the CDR3 is TGTGCCAGCAGCTTACGGACAGGGGGCCAAGAGACCCAGTACTTC. Its protein product is CASSLRTGGQETQYF.

The V call is TRBV7-9, the J call TRBJ2-2, with 7 bases identical to TRBD1. With V trimmed by 3 bases and J by 0 bases, 4 bases remained unmatched. Germline V gene lookup returns CDR1 SEHNR and CDR2 FQNEAQ (reference sequence). The CDR3 has 16 residues. The CDR3 is CASSLWTGSNTGELFF. CDR3 in DNA: TGTGCCAGCAGCTTGTGGACAGGTTCGAACACCGGGGAGCTGTTTTTT.

The chain has TRBV7-2 and TRBJ1-2; D unclear. The CDR3 sequence is 15 residues long. Per germline, CDR1 SGHTA and CDR2 FQGNSA. V was shortened by 5 bases and J by 4 bases, with 17 bases between the two germline ends. This CDR3 reads CASSQRQTRIYGYTF. Here the CDR3 DNA reads TGTGCCAGCAGCCAAAGGCAGACTCGGATCTATGGCTACACCTTC.

The chain links TRBV6-1 to TRBJ2-3, with D perhaps TRBD2 (6 bases). The CDR3 contains 13 residues. In germline, CDR1 is MNHNS, CDR2 SASEGT. Trimming cost V 6 bases and J 13 bases, with 20 bases left between them. This chain's CDR3 is CASSYELRGGEYF. The CDR3 DNA reads as TGTGCCAGCAGCTACGAGCTGCGGGGCGGCGAGTATTTT.

This chain uses TRBV7-2 with TRBJ2-7; tentative D call: TRBD2 (5 bases). V lost 0 bases to trimming and J lost 4 bases, with 7 bases between them. This CDR3 is built from 13 residues. Germline V gene sequence: CDR1 SGHTA, CDR2 FQGNSA. This chain's CDR3 is CASSLAGEYEQYF. CDR3 nucleotide sequence: TGTGCCAGCAGCTTAGCGGGAGAATACGAGCAGTACTTC.

The V and J genes are TRBV11-3 and TRBJ2-5; a weak D match, TRBD2 (5 bases). Germline V lookup: CDR1 SGHNT, CDR2 YENEEA. CDR3 length: 16 amino acids. Deletions cut 4 bases from V and 4 bases from J, with 19 bases between. CDR3 in DNA: TGTGCCAGCAGCTCGCGGCAGCGGTCCTTTGTAGAGACCCAGTACTTC. As protein: CASSSRQRSFVETQYF.

The rearrangement joins TRBV5-6 to TRBJ1-1; no definite D call. The germline gives CDR1 SGHDT, CDR2 YYEEEE. The V gene lost 4 bases and the J gene lost 1 base, with 14 bases spanning the gap. There are 15 residues in the CDR3. CDR3: CASSRGATWNTEAFF. The CDR3 nucleotides read TGTGCCAGCAGCCGAGGAGCAACCTGGAACACTGAAGCTTTCTTT. The full variable domain, with the rest looked up from reference TRBV5-6 and TRBJ1-1, is DAGVTQSPTHLIKTRGQQVTLRCSPKSGHDTVSWYQQALGQGPQFIFQYYEEEERQRGNFPDRFSGHQFPNYSSELNVNALLLGDSALYLCASSRGATWNTEAFFGQGTRLTVV.